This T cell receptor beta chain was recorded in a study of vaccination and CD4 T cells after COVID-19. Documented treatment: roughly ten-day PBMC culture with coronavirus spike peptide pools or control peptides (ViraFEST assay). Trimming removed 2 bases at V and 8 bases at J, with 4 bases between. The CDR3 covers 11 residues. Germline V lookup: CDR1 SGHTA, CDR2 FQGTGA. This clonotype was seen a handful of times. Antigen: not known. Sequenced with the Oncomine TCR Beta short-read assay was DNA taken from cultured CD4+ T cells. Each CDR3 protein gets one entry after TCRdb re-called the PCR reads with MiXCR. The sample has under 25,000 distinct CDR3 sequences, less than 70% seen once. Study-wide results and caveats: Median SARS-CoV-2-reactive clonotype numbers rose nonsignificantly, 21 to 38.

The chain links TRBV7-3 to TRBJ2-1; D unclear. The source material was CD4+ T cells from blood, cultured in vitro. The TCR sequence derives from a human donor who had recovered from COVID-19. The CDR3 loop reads CASSLWDEQFF. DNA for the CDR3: TGTGCCAGCAGCTTATGGGATGAGCAGTTCTTC.